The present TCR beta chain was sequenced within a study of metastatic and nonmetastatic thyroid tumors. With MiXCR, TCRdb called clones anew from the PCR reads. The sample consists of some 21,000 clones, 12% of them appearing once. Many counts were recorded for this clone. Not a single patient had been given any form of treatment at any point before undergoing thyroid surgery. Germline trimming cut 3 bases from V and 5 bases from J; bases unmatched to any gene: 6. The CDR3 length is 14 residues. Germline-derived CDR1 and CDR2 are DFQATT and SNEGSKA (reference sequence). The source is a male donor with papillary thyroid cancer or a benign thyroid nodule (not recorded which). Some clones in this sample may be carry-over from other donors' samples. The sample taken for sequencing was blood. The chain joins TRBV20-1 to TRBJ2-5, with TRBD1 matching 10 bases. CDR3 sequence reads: CSASHDRGLETQYF. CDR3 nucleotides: TGCAGTGCTAGCCACGACAGGGGGCTGGAGACCCAGTACTTC.